The table lists the clone carrying this T cell receptor beta chain with a few counts. An end of the junction differs from the germline gene, which may be a read error. The source of the sample is a study of T cells after yellow fever vaccination. MiXCR, applied by TCRdb to the 5' RACE reads, yields one record per CDR3 protein. This table holds about 550,000 distinct CDR3 sequences, about 19% found once. The germline V gene encodes CDR1 MNHEY and CDR2 SVGAGI. The CDR3 extends over 12 amino acids. This chain uses TRBV6-5 with TRBJ1-2, with 9 bases identical to TRBD1. The material was PBMCs, obtained 15 days after the yellow fever booster vaccination. The TCR sequence derives from a young man who received the YFV17D yellow fever vaccine. DNA of the CDR3: TGTGCCAGCAGTCCACTGACAGGGGGGGATTCATTC. It codes for CASSPLTGGDSF.